This T cell receptor (beta chain) appears in the sequencing data of a study of T cell repertoires in cytomegalovirus infection. Study-level findings and limits: Public TCR beta family frequency separated CMV-and-HLA carriers, including in an independent cohort.

Each CDR3 protein gets one entry after TCRdb re-called the reads with MiXCR. The repertoire has some 900,000 distinct CDR3 sequences, approximately 32% of them found once; the top ten carry 12%. A word on this clonotype: The antigen is undetermined.

Germline assignment: CDR1 SGHVS and CDR2 FNYEAQ. CDR3 length equals 14 residues. Between the trimmed V and J ends, which lost 5 bases and 1 base, there was a span of 10 bases. The clonotype was recovered from a human donor in good health (CMV status not recorded). Some clones in this sample may be carry-over from other donors' samples. The rearrangement joins TRBV7-6 to TRBJ2-3; D might be TRBD2 (6 bases). This sample comprised cultured CD8+ T cells from PBMCs, obtained from culture after CMV antigen stimulation. The CDR3 DNA reads as TGTGCCAGCAGCGGAGGGATCGGCACAGATACGCAGTATTTT. Translated, it gives CASSGGIGTDTQYF.